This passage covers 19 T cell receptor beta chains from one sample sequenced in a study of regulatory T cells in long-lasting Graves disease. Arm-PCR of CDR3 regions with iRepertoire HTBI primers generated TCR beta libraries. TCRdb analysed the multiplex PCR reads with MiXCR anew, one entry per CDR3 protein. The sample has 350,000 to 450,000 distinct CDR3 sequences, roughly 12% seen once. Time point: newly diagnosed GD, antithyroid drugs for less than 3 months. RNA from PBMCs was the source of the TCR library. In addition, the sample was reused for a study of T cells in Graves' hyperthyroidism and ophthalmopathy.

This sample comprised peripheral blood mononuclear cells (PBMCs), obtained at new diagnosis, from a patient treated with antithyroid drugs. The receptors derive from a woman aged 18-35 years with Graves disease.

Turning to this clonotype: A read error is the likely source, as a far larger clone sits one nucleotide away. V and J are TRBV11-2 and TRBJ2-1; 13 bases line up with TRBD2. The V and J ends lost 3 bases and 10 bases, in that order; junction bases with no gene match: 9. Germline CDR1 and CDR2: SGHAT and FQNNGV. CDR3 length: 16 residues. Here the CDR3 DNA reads TGTGCCAGCAGCTTTCGGACTAGCGGGAGCTCCTACGAGCAGTTCTTC. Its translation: CASSFRTSGSSYEQFF. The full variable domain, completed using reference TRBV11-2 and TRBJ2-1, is EAGVAQSPRYKIIEKRQSVAFWCNPISGHATLYWYQQILGQGPKLLIQFQNNGVVDDSQLPKDRFSAERLKGVDSTLKIQPAKLEDSAVYLCASSFRTSGSSYEQFFGPGTRLTVL.

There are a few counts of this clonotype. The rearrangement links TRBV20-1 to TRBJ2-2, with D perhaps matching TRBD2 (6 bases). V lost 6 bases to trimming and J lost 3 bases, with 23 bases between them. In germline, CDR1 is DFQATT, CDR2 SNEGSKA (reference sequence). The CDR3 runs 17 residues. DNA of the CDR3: TGCAGTGCCCCTCTAAGAGTGGGGGGTTGGGACACCGGGGAGCTGTTTTTT. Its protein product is CSAPLRVGGWDTGELFF.

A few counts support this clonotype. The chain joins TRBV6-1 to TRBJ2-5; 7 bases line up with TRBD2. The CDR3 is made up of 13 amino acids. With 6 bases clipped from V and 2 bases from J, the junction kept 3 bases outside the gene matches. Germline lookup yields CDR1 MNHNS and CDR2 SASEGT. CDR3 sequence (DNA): TGTGCCAGCAGGGGGACTACGCAAGAGACCCAGTACTTC. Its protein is CASRGTTQETQYF.

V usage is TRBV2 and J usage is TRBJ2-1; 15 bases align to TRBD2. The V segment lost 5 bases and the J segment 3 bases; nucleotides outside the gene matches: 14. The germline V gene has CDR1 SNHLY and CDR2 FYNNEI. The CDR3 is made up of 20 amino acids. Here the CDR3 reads CASSSGTSGGSGVDYNEQFF. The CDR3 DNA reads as TGTGCCAGCAGTTCCGGGACTAGCGGGGGGTCGGGGGTCGACTACAATGAGCAGTTCTTC.

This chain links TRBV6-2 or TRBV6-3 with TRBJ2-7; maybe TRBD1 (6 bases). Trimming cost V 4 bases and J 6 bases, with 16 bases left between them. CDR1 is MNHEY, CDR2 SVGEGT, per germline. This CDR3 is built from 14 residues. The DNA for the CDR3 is TGTGCCAGCAGTTCCGGGACAAGAGTTGTCGAGCAGTACGTC. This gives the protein CASSSGTRVVEQYV.

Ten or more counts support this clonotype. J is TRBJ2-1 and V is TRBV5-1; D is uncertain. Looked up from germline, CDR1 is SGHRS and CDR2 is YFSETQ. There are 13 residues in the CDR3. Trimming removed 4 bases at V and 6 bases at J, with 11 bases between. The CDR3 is CASSPRPGNEQFF. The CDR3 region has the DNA TGCGCCAGCAGCCCTCGACCAGGCAATGAGCAGTTCTTC.

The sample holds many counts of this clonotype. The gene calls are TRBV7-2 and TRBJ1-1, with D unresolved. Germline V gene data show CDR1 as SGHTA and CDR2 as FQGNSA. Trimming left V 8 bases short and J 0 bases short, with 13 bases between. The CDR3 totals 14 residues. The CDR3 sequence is CASQLAALNTEAFF. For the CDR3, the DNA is TGTGCCAGCCAACTGGCAGCCCTGAACACTGAAGCTTTCTTT.

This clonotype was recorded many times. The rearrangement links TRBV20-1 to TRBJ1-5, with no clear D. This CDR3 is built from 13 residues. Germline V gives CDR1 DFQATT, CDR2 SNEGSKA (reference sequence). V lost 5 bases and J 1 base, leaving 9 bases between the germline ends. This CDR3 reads CSALSTSNQPQHF. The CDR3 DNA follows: TGCAGTGCTCTGTCGACGAGCAATCAGCCCCAGCATTTT.

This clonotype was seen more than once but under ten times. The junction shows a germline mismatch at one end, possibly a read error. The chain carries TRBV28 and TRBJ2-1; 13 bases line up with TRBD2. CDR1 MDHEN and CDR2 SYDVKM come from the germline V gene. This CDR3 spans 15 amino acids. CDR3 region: CASSPGLAGYSEQFF. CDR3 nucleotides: TGTGCCAGCAGTCCGGGACTAGCGGGGTACAGTGAGCAGTTCTTC.

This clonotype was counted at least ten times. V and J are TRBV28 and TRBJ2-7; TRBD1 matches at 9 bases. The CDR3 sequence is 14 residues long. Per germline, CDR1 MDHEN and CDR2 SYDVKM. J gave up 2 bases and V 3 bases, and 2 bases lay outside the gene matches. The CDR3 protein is CASSLGTGTYEQYF. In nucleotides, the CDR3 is TGTGCCAGCAGTTTGGGGACAGGGACCTACGAGCAGTACTTC.

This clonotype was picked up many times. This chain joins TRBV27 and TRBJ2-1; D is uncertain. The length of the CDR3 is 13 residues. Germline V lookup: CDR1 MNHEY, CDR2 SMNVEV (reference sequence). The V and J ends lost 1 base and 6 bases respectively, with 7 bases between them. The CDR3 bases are TGTGCCAGCAGTTTATGGTCCGTCAATGAGCAGTTCTTC. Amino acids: CASSLWSVNEQFF.

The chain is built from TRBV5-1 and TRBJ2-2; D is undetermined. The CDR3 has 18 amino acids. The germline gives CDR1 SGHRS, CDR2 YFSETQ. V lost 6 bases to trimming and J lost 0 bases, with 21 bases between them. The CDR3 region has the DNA TGCGCCAGCATGGTCCGGCTCAGCTCCCGATCGAACACCGGGGAGCTGTTTTTT. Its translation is CASMVRLSSRSNTGELFF.

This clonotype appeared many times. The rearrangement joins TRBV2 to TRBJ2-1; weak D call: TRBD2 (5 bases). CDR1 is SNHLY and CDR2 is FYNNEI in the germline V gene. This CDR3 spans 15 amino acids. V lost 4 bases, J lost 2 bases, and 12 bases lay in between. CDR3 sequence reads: CASSVGVKTYNEQFF. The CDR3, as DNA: TGTGCCAGCAGTGTCGGGGTAAAGACCTACAATGAGCAGTTCTTC.

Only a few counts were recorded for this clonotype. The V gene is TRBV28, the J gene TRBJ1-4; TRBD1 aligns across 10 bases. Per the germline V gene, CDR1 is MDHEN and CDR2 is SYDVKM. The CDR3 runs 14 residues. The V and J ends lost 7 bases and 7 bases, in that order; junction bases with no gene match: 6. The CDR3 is CASNRDRGPEKLFF. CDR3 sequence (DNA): TGTGCCAGCAATCGCGACAGGGGGCCTGAAAAACTGTTTTTT.

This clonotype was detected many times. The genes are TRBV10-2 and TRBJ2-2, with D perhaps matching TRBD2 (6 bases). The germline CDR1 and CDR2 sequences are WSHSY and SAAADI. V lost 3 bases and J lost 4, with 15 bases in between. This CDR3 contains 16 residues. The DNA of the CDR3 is TGCGCCAGCAGTGATTTGCCCCGGGGGAGCACCGGGGAGCTGTTTTTT. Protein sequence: CASSDLPRGSTGELFF.

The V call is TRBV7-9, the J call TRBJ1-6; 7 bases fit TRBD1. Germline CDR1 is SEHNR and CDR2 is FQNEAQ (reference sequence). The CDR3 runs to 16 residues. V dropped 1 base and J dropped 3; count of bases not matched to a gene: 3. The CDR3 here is CASSLGQGGYNSPLHF. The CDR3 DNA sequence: TGTGCCAGCAGCTTAGGACAGGGAGGCTATAATTCACCCCTCCACTTT.

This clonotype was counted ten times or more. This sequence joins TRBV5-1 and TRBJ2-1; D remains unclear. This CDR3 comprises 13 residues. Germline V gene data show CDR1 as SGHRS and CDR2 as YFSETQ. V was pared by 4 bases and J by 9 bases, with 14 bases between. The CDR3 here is CASSHSPGGEQFF. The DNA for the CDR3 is TGCGCCAGCAGCCACTCCCCGGGTGGTGAGCAGTTCTTC. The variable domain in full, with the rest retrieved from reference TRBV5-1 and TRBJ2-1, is KAGVTQTPRYLIKTRGQQVTLSCSPISGHRSVSWYQQTPGQGLQFLFEYFSETQRNKGNFPGRFSGRQFSNSRSEMNVSTLELGDSALYLCASSHSPGGEQFFGPGTRLTVL.

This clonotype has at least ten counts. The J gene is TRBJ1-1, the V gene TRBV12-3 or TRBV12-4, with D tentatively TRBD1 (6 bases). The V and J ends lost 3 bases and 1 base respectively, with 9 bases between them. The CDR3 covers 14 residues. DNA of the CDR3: TGTGCCAGCAGTTTGGGGACAAGGAACACTGAAGCTTTCTTT. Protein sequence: CASSLGTRNTEAFF.

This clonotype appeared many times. The CDR3 DNA is TGTGCCAGCAGCTTAGTTGGCCCGGGGGGATTGGGGCATGGCACTGAAGCTTTCTTT. It specifies CASSLVGPGGLGHGTEAFF. The V and J genes are TRBV7-8 and TRBJ1-1; TRBD1 might be the D (5 bases). This CDR3 spans 19 amino acids. The V end lost 1 base, the J end lost 4 bases, and 25 bases lay between the germline ends. Germline V CDR1 and CDR2: SGHVS, FQNEAQ. Looking up the rest from reference TRBV7-8 and TRBJ1-1 gives the full variable domain: GAGVSQSPRYKVAKRGQDVALRCDPISGHVSLFWYQQALGQGPEFLTYFQNEAQLDKSGLPSDRFFAERPEGSVSTLKIQRTQQEDSAVYLCASSLVGPGGLGHGTEAFFGQGTRLTVV.